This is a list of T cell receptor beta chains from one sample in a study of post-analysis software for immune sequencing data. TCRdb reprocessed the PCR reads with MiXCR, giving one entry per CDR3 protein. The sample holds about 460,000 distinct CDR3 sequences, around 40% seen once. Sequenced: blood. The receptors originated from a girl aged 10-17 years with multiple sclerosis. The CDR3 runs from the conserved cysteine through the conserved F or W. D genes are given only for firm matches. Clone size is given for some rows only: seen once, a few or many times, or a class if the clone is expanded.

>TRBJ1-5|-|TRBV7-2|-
TGTGCCAGCAGCTTAGGGGCAGGGCCTCAGCCCCAGCATTTT
CASSLGAGPQPQHF
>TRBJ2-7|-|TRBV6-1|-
TGTGCCAGCAGTGAAGCCCCCTCCCCTCCCCACGAGCAGTACTTC
CASSEAPSPPHEQYF
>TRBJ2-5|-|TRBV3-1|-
TGTGCCAGCAGCCAAGATAAAGACAGGCTTCAGTACTTC
CASSQDKDRLQYF
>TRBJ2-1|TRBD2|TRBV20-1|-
TGCAGTGCCCAGCCTAGCGGGAGAGGCAATGAGCAGTTCTTC
CSAQPSGRGNEQFF
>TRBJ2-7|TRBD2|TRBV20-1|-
TGCAGTGCCGCCGGGACTACCATTAGCTCCTACGAGCAGTACTTC
CSAAGTTISSYEQYF
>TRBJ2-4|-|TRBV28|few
TGTGCCAGCAGTCCCGACCGACTTATCATTCAGTACTTC
CASSPDRLIIQYF
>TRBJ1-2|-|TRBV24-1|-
TGTGCCACCAGTGACATTGTCAGGGTGGCTGGCTACACCTTC
CATSDIVRVAGYTF
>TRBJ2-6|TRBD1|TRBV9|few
TGTGCCAGCAGCTACGACAGGGCCGGGGCCAACGTCCTGACTTTC
CASSYDRAGANVLTF
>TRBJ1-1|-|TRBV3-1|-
TGTGCCAGCAGGGCCGGGACAACAAACACTGAAGCTTTCTTT
CASRAGTTNTEAFF
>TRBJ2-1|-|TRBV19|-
TGTGCCAGTAACGATTTAAACGGTAATGAGCAGTTCTTC
CASNDLNGNEQFF
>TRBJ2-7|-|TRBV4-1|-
TGCGCCAGCAGCCAATTCGACACGTCCTACGAGCAGTACTTC
CASSQFDTSYEQYF
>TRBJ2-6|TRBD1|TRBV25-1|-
TGTGCCAGCAATACAGGGGCCGGGGCCAACGTCCTGACTTTC
CASNTGAGANVLTF
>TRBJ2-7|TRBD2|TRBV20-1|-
TGCAGTGCTAGTCGACTAGCGAGATACGAGCAGTACTTC
CSASRLARYEQYF